The text below deals with one T cell receptor beta chain. The data are from a study of HIV-infected patients and healthy controls. With V trimmed by 2 bases and J by 3 bases, 8 bases remained unmatched. CDR3 length: 17 residues. Germline values: CDR1 SGHTA, CDR2 FQGNSA. Each CDR3 protein is one row after TCRdb ran MiXCR on the 5' RACE reads. The repertoire holds roughly 70,000 distinct CDR3 sequences, with about 16% as singletons. This clonotype originated in a human donor in good health. The V and J genes are TRBV7-2 and TRBJ1-5; the match to TRBD1 covers 9 bases. Sequencing was performed on CD4+ T cells from blood. The CDR3 protein is CASSLPGQGTDNQPQHF. As DNA, the CDR3 is TGTGCCAGCAGCTTACCAGGACAGGGGACGGACAATCAGCCCCAGCATTTT. The variable domain in full, with the rest retrieved from reference TRBV7-2 and TRBJ1-5, is GAGVSQSPSNKVTEKGKDVELRCDPISGHTALYWYRQSLGQGLEFLIYFQGNSAPDKSGLPSDRFSAERTGGSVSTLTIQRTQQEDSAVYLCASSLPGQGTDNQPQHFGDGTRLSIL.